The 7 T cell receptor beta chains reported below all come from one sample, sequenced in a study of blood T cell dynamics during melanoma immunotherapy. Sequencing used immunoSEQ multiplex PCR; TCRdb keeps in-frame clones, though not all of them. The sample lists about 6,700 clones; roughly 84% were seen once. Time point defined: pre-treatment baseline. Sequenced material: blood, taken from a patient treated with checkpoint blockade. The origin of the receptors is a human donor with melanoma. Some clones in this sample may be carry-over from other donors' samples.

The chain has TRBV6-7 and TRBJ2-5; TRBD2 matches 7 bases. TRBV6-7 belongs to the ORF category, with a function that is uncertain. J was trimmed by 1 base and V by 2 bases; bases with no gene match: 7. CDR3 length: 16 residues. CDR3 amino acids: CASSYPVGEGQETQYF. CDR3 bases: TGTGCCAGCAGTTACCCCGTTGGGGAGGGCCAAGAGACCCAGTACTTC.

The chain carries TRBV11-3 and TRBJ2-1, with 7 bases identical to TRBD1. The CDR3 spans 16 residues. J was trimmed by 0 bases and V by 5 bases; bases with no gene match: 7. Germline loops: CDR1 SGHNT, CDR2 YENEEA. The CDR3 loop reads CASSTYRGSSYNEQFF. DNA for the CDR3: TGTGCCAGCAGCACCTACAGGGGAAGCTCCTACAATGAGCAGTTCTTC.

The J gene is TRBJ1-2, the V gene TRBV30, with 8 bases identical to TRBD1. In germline, CDR1 is GTSNPN, CDR2 SVGIG (reference sequence). The trim removed 0 bases at V and 8 bases at J, leaving 11 bases unmatched. There are 15 residues in the CDR3. Written as DNA, the CDR3 is TGTGCCTGGAGTGTCACGCAGGGGGCCGGCTACGGCTACACCTTC. Its translation is CAWSVTQGAGYGYTF. Looking up the rest from reference TRBV30 and TRBJ1-2 gives the full variable domain: SQTIHQWPATLVQPVGSPLSLECTVEGTSNPNLYWYRQAAGRGLQLLFYSVGIGQISSEVPQNLSASRPQDRQFILSSKKLLLSDSGFYLCAWSVTQGAGYGYTFGSGTRLTVV.

The chain combines TRBV11-2 with TRBJ1-2, with 9 positions matching TRBD1. CDR1 and CDR2 (germline): SGHAT, FQNNGV. The CDR3 covers 15 residues. J was trimmed by 2 bases and V by 5 bases; bases with no gene match: 6. Here the CDR3 DNA reads TGTGCCAGCAGCCCGGGGACAGGGATGAACTATGGCTACACCTTC. This encodes CASSPGTGMNYGYTF.

The CDR3 loop reads CASSFGAGNEKLFF. CDR3 coding DNA: TGTGCCAGCAGTTTTGGGGCAGGGAACGAAAAACTGTTTTTT. The V gene is TRBV28, the J gene TRBJ1-4, with a weak D call TRBD1 (5 bases). CDR1 MDHEN and CDR2 SYDVKM come from the germline V gene. Trimming left V 3 bases short and J 8 bases short, with 13 bases between. The CDR3 is 14 amino acids.

The rearrangement links TRBV6-5 to TRBJ1-1; D not certain. The ends were cut back, 7 bases at V and 1 base at J, with 10 bases in the middle. This CDR3 region has 13 residues. Germline V gene data show CDR1 as MNHEY and CDR2 as SVGAGI. Here the CDR3 reads CASIPRTNTEAFF. The CDR3 DNA reads as TGTGCCAGCATTCCCCGGACGAACACTGAAGCTTTCTTT.

V usage is TRBV19 and J usage is TRBJ1-6; D gene ambiguous. V was cut by 4 bases and J by 5 bases, with 9 bases left in between. This CDR3 has 14 amino acids. Germline V gene data show CDR1 as LNHDA and CDR2 as SQIVND (reference sequence). The CDR3 DNA follows: TGTGCCAGTAGTACGGTGGGTAATAATTCACCCCTCCACTTT. It specifies CASSTVGNNSPLHF. Complete variable domain (other parts from reference TRBV19 and TRBJ1-6): DGGITQSPKYLFRKEGQNVTLSCEQNLNHDAMYWYRQDPGQGLRLIYYSQIVNDFQKGDIAEGYSVSREKKESFPLTVTSAQKNPTAFYLCASSTVGNNSPLHFGNGTRLTVT.